The 2 T cell receptor beta chains reported below all come from one sample, sequenced in a study of breast tumors, draining lymph nodes, adjacent tissues. Breast cancer patients provided tissue from their axillary draining lymph nodes. TCRdb re-derived calls from the multiplex PCR reads in MiXCR, one entry per CDR3 protein. In the table there are approximately 230,000 distinct CDR3 sequences, nearly 35% of which are singletons. Sequencing was done on a sample of axillary lymph node tissue. These receptors originate from a female donor with breast cancer. Some clones in this sample may be carry-over from other donors' samples.

This clonotype was detected only a few times. V gene TRBV20-1 combines with J gene TRBJ1-6, with TRBD1 identical over 9 bases. The CDR3 length is 15 residues. V shed 3 bases, J shed 6 bases, and the junction held 6 bases outside the gene matches. Germline CDR1 and CDR2: DFQATT and SNEGSKA (reference sequence). The CDR3 nucleotides are TGCAGTGCTAGGGGAGCGGGACAGGGTAATTCACCCCTCCACTTT. It yields the protein CSARGAGQGNSPLHF.

The sample holds many counts of this clonotype. The genes are TRBV20-1 and TRBJ2-3; TRBD2 aligns across 8 bases. Germline V CDR1 and CDR2: DFQATT, SNEGSKA (reference sequence). CDR3 length equals 15 residues. Trimming took 3 bases from V and 5 from J; bases not matched to a gene: 10. The CDR3 coding sequence is TGCAGTGCTAGTAGGTCAAGCGGGAGAAAAGATACGCAGTATTTT. It translates to CSASRSSGRKDTQYF.